A single sample gave rise to the 5 T cell receptor beta chains below, sequenced in a study of CD8 T cells in ankylosing spondylitis. The study, taken as a whole, reports: What seemed typical of ankylosing spondylitis blood was a TCR beta motif built from eight highly homologous variants.

One entry per CDR3 protein, called by TCRdb with MiXCR from the 5' RACE reads. The repertoire holds a few hundred thousand distinct CDR3 sequences, with 20% to 25% as singletons. Their cognate antigens are unknown. The sample consisted of blood, either unsorted or a sorted T cell fraction (not recorded which). The source is a male donor with ankylosing spondylitis.

CDR3 protein: CASSQDPSGINEQFF. CDR3 in DNA: TGTGCCAGCAGCCAAGACCCTAGCGGGATCAATGAGCAGTTCTTC. The chain couples TRBV3-1 to TRBJ2-1; 9 bases agree with TRBD2. This CDR3 comprises 15 residues. The germline V gene has CDR1 LGHDT and CDR2 YNNKEL (reference sequence). Unmatched junction bases numbered 3, after V lost 0 bases and J lost 6 bases.

J is TRBJ2-3 and V is TRBV20-1; weak D call: TRBD2 (6 bases). This CDR3 is built from 14 residues. Germline V gene data show CDR1 as DFQATT and CDR2 as SNEGSKA (reference sequence). Trimming removed 6 bases at V and 1 base at J, with 14 bases between. DNA for the CDR3: TGCAGTGCAAGGCGGGCGGGACGCACAGATACGCAGTATTTT. It translates to CSARRAGRTDTQYF.

The chain carries TRBV3-1 and TRBJ2-1; 7 bases map to TRBD2. The V and J ends lost 6 bases and 0 bases, in that order; junction bases with no gene match: 5. This CDR3 contains 15 residues. The germline gives CDR1 LGHDT, CDR2 YNNKEL (reference sequence). The CDR3 region is CASSTGRTSYNEQFF. CDR3 DNA: TGTGCCAGCAGTACCGGGAGGACCTCCTACAATGAGCAGTTCTTC.

The chain has TRBV3-1 and TRBJ2-7; TRBD2 matches at 12 bases. With V trimmed by 3 bases and J by 12 bases, 6 bases remained unmatched. Germline lookup yields CDR1 LGHDT and CDR2 YNNKEL (reference sequence). The CDR3 has 13 residues. The DNA of the CDR3 is TGTGCCAGCAGCCAGGGACCTAGCGGGAGGGGGTACTTC. It translates to CASSQGPSGRGYF.

This sequence joins TRBV12-5 and TRBJ2-5, with 9 bases matching TRBD2. V was clipped by 6 bases and J by 6 bases; unmatched bases: 11. The CDR3 is 15 residues long. From germline, CDR1 is LGHNT and CDR2 FRNRAP. The CDR3 sequence: CASGPDLAGAKTQYF. CDR3 nucleotides: TGTGCTAGTGGGCCTGATTTAGCGGGAGCTAAGACCCAGTACTTC.